Following are 9 T cell receptor beta chains from one sample sequenced in a study of control samples from healthy donors and cancer patients. TCRdb keeps only in-frame clones here, not all; method: immunoSEQ multiplex PCR. Of 90,000 to 100,000 clones listed, roughly 84% were seen once; the top ten hold about 35%. The sequenced material came from PBMCs. All receptors come from a man in his sixties or seventies with lung cancer.

The chain uses TRBV7-2 and TRBJ2-5; 7 bases are a match to TRBD2. Trimming took 5 bases from V and 3 from J; bases not matched to a gene: 6. Germline V CDR1 and CDR2: SGHTA, FQGNSA. CDR3 length equals 14 residues. As DNA, the CDR3 is TGTGCCAGCAGCCCCGGGGGGTTGGAAGAGACCCAGTACTTC. It specifies CASSPGGLEETQYF.

V gene TRBV18 combines with J gene TRBJ2-2; 7 positions match TRBD1. V was pared by 4 bases and J by 4 bases, with 6 bases of the junction left unmatched. Germline assignment: CDR1 KGHSH and CDR2 LQKENI. The CDR3 consists of 15 residues. The CDR3 protein is CASSQEQGSTGELFF. The CDR3 coding sequence is TGTGCCAGCTCACAGGAACAGGGGAGCACCGGGGAGCTGTTTTTT.

For the CDR3, the DNA is TGCGCCAGCAGCTTGGATTCCCTTGGGCACACCATATATTTT. Protein product: CASSLDSLGHTIYF. The chain uses TRBV5-1 and TRBJ1-3; D is uncertain. Germline CDR1 and CDR2: SGHRS and YFSETQ. V was pared by 0 bases and J by 8 bases, with 12 bases between. This CDR3 has 14 amino acids. Filled out from reference TRBV5-1 and TRBJ1-3, the complete variable domain reads KAGVTQTPRYLIKTRGQQVTLSCSPISGHRSVSWYQQTPGQGLQFLFEYFSETQRNKGNFPGRFSGRQFSNSRSEMNVSTLELGDSALYLCASSLDSLGHTIYFGEGSWLTVV.

The gene calls are TRBV4-1 and TRBJ1-2; D is undetermined. Looked up from germline, CDR1 is MGHRA and CDR2 is YSYEKL. The V end lost 0 bases, the J end lost 4 bases, and 9 bases lay between the germline ends. This CDR3 comprises 14 residues. DNA for the CDR3: TGCGCCAGCAGCCAAGAGGGCCGGCTCTATGGCTACACCTTC. Encoded protein: CASSQEGRLYGYTF.

The chain combines TRBV6-5 with TRBJ2-4; either TRBD1 or TRBD2 may supply D (5 bases each). Trimming shortened V by 2 bases and J by 5 bases, and 10 bases separated the two germline ends. There are 14 residues in the CDR3. The germline V gene encodes CDR1 MNHEY and CDR2 SVGAGI. CDR3 sequence (DNA): TGTGCCAGCAGTTACGACTGGGGACAAAACATTCAGTACTTC. Protein sequence: CASSYDWGQNIQYF.

The gene calls are TRBV7-9 and TRBJ1-1, with D possibly being TRBD1 (6 bases). Trimming took off 5 bases at V and 2 bases at J, with 12 bases between the two ends. CDR1 is SEHNR, CDR2 FQNEAQ, per germline (reference sequence). The CDR3 contains 14 residues. CDR3 region: CASSPGHSNTEAFF. CDR3 in DNA: TGTGCCAGCAGCCCGGGACACTCCAACACTGAAGCTTTCTTT.

The gene calls are TRBV28 and TRBJ1-5, with D possibly matching TRBD1 (5 bases). Germline V gene data show CDR1 as MDHEN and CDR2 as SYDVKM. The CDR3 length is 16 residues. Deletions cut 5 bases from V and 5 bases from J, with 19 bases between. CDR3 DNA: TGTGCCAGCAGTCTTTCTCCGGGGCGCGCCTATCAGCCCCAGCATTTT. Its protein product is CASSLSPGRAYQPQHF.

J is TRBJ1-1 and V is TRBV5-1; unclear D gene. Germline V gene sequence: CDR1 SGHRS, CDR2 YFSETQ. V dropped 4 bases and J dropped 1 base, with 8 bases sitting between them. There are 13 residues in the CDR3. CDR3 bases: TGCGCCAGCAGCATCAATAAGAACACTGAAGCTTTCTTT. Translation: CASSINKNTEAFF.

The J gene is TRBJ2-5, the V gene TRBV7-2; TRBD2 is a possible D gene (6 bases). The germline V gene has CDR1 SGHTA and CDR2 FQGNSA. The CDR3 consists of 14 residues. V was cut by 5 bases and J by 2 bases, with 12 bases left in between. The CDR3 spells CASSMAAGQETQYF. CDR3 bases: TGTGCCAGCAGCATGGCGGCGGGGCAAGAGACCCAGTACTTC.